The 4 T cell receptor beta chains below all came from one sample that was sequenced in a study of blood T cells in healthy people across ages. Sample-barcoded 5' priming and a J-beta primer mix drove a second PCR of about 6 to 12 cycles. Each CDR3 protein is one row after TCRdb ran MiXCR on the 5' RACE reads. The data hold around 800,000 distinct CDR3 sequences, with approximately 44% observed a single time. Sequencing used blood. The receptors come from a man in his sixties in good health.

This clonotype was seen a handful of times. The chain couples TRBV12-3 or TRBV12-4 to TRBJ2-5, with a tentative D call TRBD1 (6 bases). V was clipped by 7 bases and J by 2 bases, with 17 bases between them. This CDR3 contains 15 residues. CDR3: CASTLRTVHQETQYF. The CDR3 coding sequence is TGTGCCAGCACCCTACGGACAGTTCATCAAGAGACCCAGTACTTC.

This clonotype was counted a few times. The chain joins TRBV12-5 to TRBJ1-1; tentative D call: TRBD1 (6 bases). The CDR3 is 20 amino acids. V was shortened by 0 bases and J by 0 bases, with 23 bases between the two germline ends. Germline CDR1 reads LGHNT; CDR2 reads FRNRAP. CDR3 sequence (DNA): TGTGCTAGTGGTTTGGTCCTCCCCACCACAGGGAGAGACATGAACACTGAAGCTTTCTTT. Its translation: CASGLVLPTTGRDMNTEAFF.

The gene calls are TRBV7-8 and TRBJ2-4; possibly TRBD1 for D (7 bases). Trimming took off 5 bases at V and 5 bases at J, with 16 bases between the two ends. The CDR3 has 15 residues. Germline V gene sequence: CDR1 SGHVS, CDR2 FQNEAQ. The CDR3 here is CASSPRSRGENIQYF. The CDR3 DNA reads as TGTGCCAGCAGCCCCCGATCCAGGGGGGAAAACATTCAGTACTTC.

The sample holds a few counts of this clonotype. The CDR3 DNA reads TGTGCCAGCAGCTTAGGATTTACAGGGGGAGCCTACAATGAGCAGTTCTTC. Its translation is CASSLGFTGGAYNEQFF. V is TRBV7-2 and J is TRBJ2-1; TRBD1 agrees at 8 bases. Per germline, CDR1 SGHTA and CDR2 FQGNSA. The CDR3 totals 17 residues. Unmatched junction bases numbered 7, after V lost 1 base and J lost 2 bases.